This T cell receptor beta chain was captured by sequencing in a study of T cells in Graves' hyperthyroidism and ophthalmopathy. V lost 4 bases and J 4 bases, leaving 7 bases between the germline ends. The CDR3 sequence is 11 residues long. CDR1 and CDR2 from the germline V gene are SQVTM and ANQGSEA. Exclusion of patients followed from uncontrolled infection, other autoimmune disease, pregnancy or lactation. Amplification of TCR beta CDR3 regions used RNA as the template. The HTBI primer set was used in a first-round RT-PCR of the TCR CDR3. TCRdb re-analysed the multiplex PCR reads in MiXCR, keeping a single row per CDR3 protein. The sample shows 650,000 to 800,000 distinct CDR3 sequences, 40% to 55% of them seen only once. Study-level findings and limits: Blood also contained most expanded thyroid clonotypes above 0.001.

In its sample, this clonotype was seen many times. The antigen is unknown. Sequencing was carried out using peripheral blood or thyroid tissue (not recorded which). The chain couples TRBV29-1 to TRBJ1-1; D unresolved. The sequence came from an adult man with Graves' disease, either hyperthyroidism or ophthalmopathy (not recorded which). The CDR3 DNA follows: TGCAGCGTTGCGTACGGCACTGAAGCTTTCTTT. Amino acid sequence: CSVAYGTEAFF.